Sequencing of this TCR beta chain was carried out in a study of blood T cell repertoires in COVID-19. About the research overall: There were acute and convalescent COVID-19 samples, and they came from the United States, Italy and Spain. PBMCs, B-cell-depleted T cells, or T cells provided the cDNA or gDNA that made up the material.

The V end lost 3 bases, the J end lost 2 bases, and 7 bases lay between the germline ends. Per the germline V gene, CDR1 is LGHDT and CDR2 is YNNKEL (reference sequence). The CDR3 length is 14 residues. Original data processing: Scientists estimated how many nucleated cells there were by amplifying reference gene primers. This table comes from immunoSEQ multiplex PCR, and its TCRdb copy is limited to in-frame clones, with some not included. V and J calls and clone size follow that table, whereas D and trimming were derived from the DNA. The sample holds 250,000 to 350,000 clones, more than 75% seen once. A few counts support this clone. Other nucleotide sequences from this sample produce the same CDR3.

V is TRBV3-1 (or the pseudogene TRBV3-2) and J is TRBJ2-2; D is unclear. The sample was peripheral blood. The sequence was obtained from a woman aged 25 to 39 who had recovered from COVID-19. CDR3: CASSQSFNTGELFF. CDR3 bases: TGTGCCAGCAGCCAGAGTTTTAACACCGGGGAGCTGTTTTTT.